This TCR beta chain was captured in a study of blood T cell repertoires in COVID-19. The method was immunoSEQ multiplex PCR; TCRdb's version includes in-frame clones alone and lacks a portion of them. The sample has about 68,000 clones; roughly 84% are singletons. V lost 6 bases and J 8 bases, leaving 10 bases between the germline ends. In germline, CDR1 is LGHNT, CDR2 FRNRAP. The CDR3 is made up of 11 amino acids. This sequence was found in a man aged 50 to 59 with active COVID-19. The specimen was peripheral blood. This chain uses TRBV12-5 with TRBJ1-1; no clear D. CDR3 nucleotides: TGTGCTAGTGGCCTGGAGAGAGAAGCTTTCTTT. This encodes CASGLEREAFF.